This TCR beta chain was retrieved from a study of T cell changes during pregnancy in multiple sclerosis. The CDR3 is 14 amino acids. V lost 6 bases, J lost 8 bases, and 10 bases stayed unmatched. Only in-frame clones appear in the TCRdb table, and some are missing; sequencing was by immunoSEQ multiplex PCR. The data show 85,000 to 90,000 clones, 85% to 95% seen once. The clonotype comes from a female donor in good health, enrolled as a control in a pregnancy study. V usage is TRBV23-1 and J usage is TRBJ1-2; TRBD1 matches at 9 bases. TRBV23-1 qualifies as an ORF whose function is uncertain. The sequences come from peripheral blood, collected after pregnancy. CDR3 DNA: TGCGCCAGCAGCGACCGGGACAGGGCTATGGGCTACACCTTC. This encodes CASSDRDRAMGYTF.